This TCR beta chain was sequenced for a study of shared clonotypes between healthy human individuals. Study-wide findings and caveats: In contrast to clonotypes shared by all four donors, non-shared clonotypes had lower generation probabilities.

V gave up 5 bases and J gave up 2 bases; unmatched junction bases: 11. The CDR3 loop spans 16 amino acids. The germline gives CDR1 SGHKS, CDR2 YYEKEE (reference sequence). Replicate PCRs run on sorted subsets employed 200 ng DNA, approximately 30,000 T cell genomes. The repertoire was sequenced with immunoSEQ multiplex PCR; TCRdb's copy has only in-frame clones and lacks some. Of some 1,600,000 clones listed, 95% to 99% are singletons. Concerning this clone itself: No antigen is known for it.

Nashville, Tennessee was home to all donors, who were Caucasian adults. This chain joins TRBV5-5 and TRBJ1-1, with TRBD1 matching over 8 bases. Sequenced material: naive CD4+ T cells sorted from blood. Stated subset: CD45RA+ positively selected. The TCR sequence derives from a man aged 25-45 years in good health. The CDR3 sequence: CASSYYPGGVNTEAFF. In nucleotides, the CDR3 is TGTGCCAGCAGTTATTACCCAGGGGGCGTAAACACTGAAGCTTTCTTT.